The T cell receptor beta chain under discussion was sequenced for a study of human T cells and chemical hapten exposure. Time point specified: patch test 3, about 24 weeks after DPC sensitization. As to treatment: therapeutic diphenylcyclopropenone sensitization with weekly scalp DPC. Study-wide results and caveats: Expanded TCRs grouped into significantly more large CDR3 similarity clusters than controls produced.

TCRdb independently ran MiXCR on the RACE reads; one entry per CDR3 protein. The data hold roughly 150,000 distinct CDR3 sequences, with roughly 26% observed a single time. This clonotype was seen more than once but under ten times. Its antigen is currently unknown. CDR1 is SGHDN, CDR2 FVKESK, per germline. The V end was cut by 4 bases, the J end by 0 bases, with 7 bases between. The CDR3 is 14 amino acids. The sequencing here drew on whole blood, taken in connection with sensitization to the hapten diphenylcyclopropenone (DPC). This TCR was recovered from a woman under 30 with alopecia areata. Some clones in this sample may be carry-over from other donors' samples. The rearrangement links TRBV14 to TRBJ1-3; D gene unclear. The CDR3 loop reads CASSPLLSGNTIYF. The DNA of the CDR3 is TGTGCCAGCAGCCCCCTCCTCTCTGGAAACACCATATATTTT.